This entry features one T cell receptor (beta chain) sequence. The target antigen is unknown. The PCR ran on 60 Vbeta and 13 Jbeta primers. Repertoires were generated with immunoSEQ multiplex PCR, while TCRdb's copy carries only in-frame clones and drops some. The sample lists under 200,000 clones; 82% were seen once. This specimen comes from a study of cytomegalovirus exposure and HLA in healthy donors. Trimming removed 5 bases from V and 7 bases from J, with 15 bases in between. CDR1 and CDR2 from the germline V gene are SGHTA and FQGNSA. The CDR3 contains 14 residues. Study findings and constraints: It was reportedly the case that the classifier diagnosed cytomegalovirus status with high specificity and sensitivity.

The source is a woman aged 18-35 years in good health and CMV-seronegative. J is TRBJ1-3 and V is TRBV7-2; D might be TRBD1 (5 bases). Source material: PBMCs. The CDR3 DNA reads TGTGCCAGCAGCCCTCCTGGTCGGGGGAACACCATATATTTT. It codes for CASSPPGRGNTIYF.